This T cell receptor beta chain is from a study of T cells in Graves' hyperthyroidism and ophthalmopathy. The CDR3 length is 13 residues. Between the trimmed V and J ends, which lost 1 base and 4 bases, there was a span of 11 bases. Germline V gene data show CDR1 as DFQATT and CDR2 as SNEGSKA (reference sequence). The sample holds many counts of this clonotype. Using RNA transcripts as the source, TCR beta CDR3 regions were amplified. HTBI primers drove first-round RT-PCR of the TCR CDR3. TCRdb re-called the multiplex PCR reads with MiXCR, one entry per CDR3 protein. The data show about 420,000 distinct CDR3 sequences, with 15% to 18% seen just once and roughly 14% held by the top ten. For Graves' hyperthyroidism to be stable, ophthalmopathy could not progress within 18 months.

Sequencing was performed on blood. The source is a woman aged 18 to 35 with Graves' hyperthyroidism. The chain is built from TRBV20-1 and TRBJ2-7; no definite D call. CDR3 protein: CSARVVSGYEQYF. CDR3 nucleotide sequence: TGCAGTGCTAGAGTTGTATCGGGTTACGAGCAGTACTTC.